These 24 T cell receptor beta chains came from one sample sequenced in a study of radiation and T cells in renal cell carcinoma. Sequenced by immunoSEQ multiplex PCR; TCRdb stores in-frame clones only, minus some. The table lists approximately 150,000 clones, less than 90% of them singletons, with 17% in the top ten. Regarding time point: blood 4 weeks post-SBRT, at nephrectomy. As for treatment: 15 Gy SBRT to primary tumor, nephrectomy 4 weeks later. Sequences were derived from blood, sampled from a patient whose treatment included radiotherapy and nephrectomy. These receptor sequences come from a woman between 45 and 65 years old with renal cell carcinoma.

The V call is TRBV5-1, the J call TRBJ2-5; TRBD2 aligns across 7 bases. Germline V gene data show CDR1 as SGHRS and CDR2 as YFSETQ. The length of the CDR3 is 13 residues. Unmatched junction bases numbered 4, after V lost 5 bases and J lost 3 bases. The CDR3 DNA reads TGCGCCAGCAGTCGGGGGAGGGAAGAGACCCAGTACTTC. It specifies CASSRGREETQYF. The complete variable domain, with remaining parts taken from reference TRBV5-1 and TRBJ2-5, reads KAGVTQTPRYLIKTRGQQVTLSCSPISGHRSVSWYQQTPGQGLQFLFEYFSETQRNKGNFPGRFSGRQFSNSRSEMNVSTLELGDSALYLCASSRGREETQYFGPGTRLLVL.

The CDR3 region is CASSLNRYNEQFF. CDR3 in DNA: TGTGCCAGCAGCTTAAATCGGTACAATGAGCAGTTCTTC. This chain links TRBV11-3 with TRBJ2-1; D remains ambiguous. CDR3 length equals 13 residues. Germline CDR1 is SGHNT and CDR2 is YENEEA. Trimming took off 2 bases at V and 4 bases at J, with 6 bases between the two ends.

CDR3 sequence (DNA): TGTGCCAGCAGCTTGCTTCAGGCTGCAACTAATGAAAAACTGTTTTTT. Amino acids: CASSLLQAATNEKLFF. V usage is TRBV7-6 and J usage is TRBJ1-4; D ambiguous. Germline V gene sequence: CDR1 SGHVS, CDR2 FNYEAQ. V lost 3 bases and J 0 bases, leaving 11 bases between the germline ends. The CDR3 covers 16 residues. The full variable domain, in which reference TRBV7-6 and TRBJ1-4 provide the parts outside the CDR3, is GAGVSQSPRYKVTKRGQDVALRCDPISGHVSLYWYRQALGQGPEFLTYFNYEAQQDKSGLPNDRFSAERPEGSISTLTIQRTEQRDSAMYRCASSLLQAATNEKLFFGSGTQLSVL.

In this sample, this clone turned up once. The chain employs TRBV28 and TRBJ2-6; D call uncertain. The CDR3 is 17 amino acids. Between the trimmed V and J ends, which lost 4 bases and 0 bases, there was a span of 13 bases. The V gene's germline CDR1 is MDHEN and CDR2 SYDVKM. The CDR3 region is CASSSADGYSGANVLTF. The CDR3 coding sequence is TGTGCCAGCAGTTCCGCGGACGGATACTCTGGGGCCAACGTCCTGACTTTC.

This clone was detected a few times. CDR3 region: CASSQGRGTEAFF. CDR3 DNA: TGTGCCAGTAGTCAGGGGAGAGGTACTGAAGCTTTCTTT. The rearrangement uses TRBV19 and TRBJ1-1; D might be TRBD1 (6 bases). The germline V gene encodes CDR1 LNHDA and CDR2 SQIVND (reference sequence). The CDR3 has 13 amino acids. V lost 5 bases and J lost 5, with 12 bases in between.

The rearrangement links TRBV4-1 to TRBJ2-2; TRBD2 matches 9 bases. V shed 2 bases, J shed 0 bases, and the junction held 7 bases outside the gene matches. The germline CDR1 and CDR2 sequences are MGHRA and YSYEKL. The CDR3 is 18 amino acids. The DNA of the CDR3 is TGCGCCAGCAGCCAAAAAGCGACTAGCGGAACGAACACCGGGGAGCTGTTTTTT. Translated: CASSQKATSGTNTGELFF.

The rearrangement links TRBV13 to TRBJ2-1; D unclear. V lost 2 bases, J lost 6 bases, and 8 bases lay in between. The germline V gene encodes CDR1 PRHDT and CDR2 FYEKMQ (reference sequence). The CDR3 sequence is 13 residues long. CDR3 nucleotide sequence: TGTGCCAGCAGCTTATCTTCCCTCAATGAGCAGTTCTTC. It is translated as CASSLSSLNEQFF.

V gene TRBV2 combines with J gene TRBJ1-1; TRBD1 might be the D (6 bases). The V and J ends lost 8 bases and 4 bases respectively, with 17 bases between them. The CDR3 length is 14 residues. The germline CDR1 and CDR2 sequences are SNHLY and FYNNEI. The CDR3 region has the DNA TGTGCCAGCGCCCAAACACAGGGTAGCACTGAAGCTTTCTTT. This sequence encodes CASAQTQGSTEAFF.

The rearrangement links TRBV4-2 to TRBJ2-3; TRBD2 agrees at 8 bases. Looked up from germline, CDR1 is LGHNA and CDR2 is YNFKEQ. The CDR3 runs 16 residues. V lost 3 bases to trimming and J lost 0 bases; unmatched junction nucleotides: 5. Here the CDR3 reads CASSHQRESSTDTQYF. CDR3 nucleotides: TGTGCCAGCAGCCACCAGCGGGAGTCGAGCACAGATACGCAGTATTTT.

This clone is a singleton in its sample. V gene TRBV7-2 combines with J gene TRBJ1-5; a possible D gene is TRBD1 (6 bases). CDR1 SGHTA and CDR2 FQGNSA come from the germline V gene. V was pared by 2 bases and J by 7 bases, with 12 bases between. The CDR3 spans 14 residues. This CDR3 reads CASSLTRGDQPQHF. In nucleotides, the CDR3 is TGTGCCAGCAGCTTAACCAGGGGTGACCAGCCCCAGCATTTT.

The chain has TRBV7-2 and TRBJ2-3, with 11 bases aligning to TRBD1. In germline, CDR1 is SGHTA, CDR2 FQGNSA. The trim removed 5 bases at V and 8 bases at J, leaving 9 bases unmatched. The CDR3 loop spans 15 amino acids. DNA of the CDR3: TGTGCCAGCAGCCCTCGGACAGGGGGCCTGGGTACGCAGTATTTT. This gives the protein CASSPRTGGLGTQYF.

V usage is TRBV9 and J usage is TRBJ1-3, with a tentative D call TRBD1 (6 bases). V was trimmed by 2 bases and J by 0 bases, leaving 9 bases between them. There are 15 residues in the CDR3. From germline, CDR1 is SGDLS and CDR2 YYNGEE. The chain's CDR3 is CASSVDSSSGNTIYF. CDR3 nucleotides: TGTGCCAGCAGCGTGGACAGTAGCTCTGGAAACACCATATATTTT.

The chain recombines TRBV5-4 with TRBJ1-5; D is perhaps TRBD1 (5 bases). CDR1 is SGHNT, CDR2 YYREEE, per germline (reference sequence). The CDR3 covers 15 residues. V lost 4 bases, J lost 5 bases, and 16 bases lay in between. For the CDR3, the DNA is TGTGCCAGCAGCCAAGATTGGCAGGGACATCAGCCCCAGCATTTT. Residues: CASSQDWQGHQPQHF.

The J gene is TRBJ2-7, the V gene TRBV19; 7 bases line up with TRBD2. The CDR3 totals 14 residues. V dropped 7 bases and J dropped 3; count of bases not matched to a gene: 9. The germline CDR1 and CDR2 sequences are LNHDA and SQIVND (reference sequence). CDR3 DNA: TGTGCCAGTAAGACTAGCCACGGACTCTACGAGCAGTACTTC. This sequence encodes CASKTSHGLYEQYF.

The gene calls are TRBV7-2 and TRBJ2-3; TRBD2 is a possible D gene (5 bases). Germline V gene data show CDR1 as SGHTA and CDR2 as FQGNSA. CDR3 length equals 12 residues. V was shortened by 4 bases and J by 5 bases, with 7 bases between the two germline ends. Written as DNA, the CDR3 is TGTGCCAGCAGCTATGGAGGAGATACGCAGTATTTT. Translating gives CASSYGGDTQYF.

V gene TRBV5-6 combines with J gene TRBJ2-2, with a possible D match to TRBD1 (6 bases). V gave up 3 bases and J gave up 1 base, with 10 bases separating them. Germline CDR1 is SGHDT and CDR2 is YYEEEE. This CDR3 is 15 amino acids long. CDR3 sequence: CASSSGQMNTGELFF. The DNA for the CDR3 is TGTGCCAGCAGCTCGGGACAAATGAACACCGGGGAGCTGTTTTTT.

The chain carries TRBV5-8 and TRBJ2-1, with 7 bases aligning to TRBD2. Germline CDR1 and CDR2: SGHTS and YDEGEE. Trimming removed 4 bases from V and 7 bases from J; junction bases left unmatched: 11. This CDR3 comprises 15 residues. For the CDR3, the DNA is TGTGCCAGCAGCCGAGGACTAGACGTTGGGAATGAGCAGTTCTTC. Its protein product is CASSRGLDVGNEQFF. Based on the CDR3 plus reference TRBV5-8 and TRBJ2-1, the full variable domain is EAGVTQSPTHLIKTRGQQATLRCSPISGHTSVYWYQQALGLGLQFLLWYDEGEERNRGNFPPRFSGRQFPNYSSELNVNALELEDSALYLCASSRGLDVGNEQFFGPGTRLTVL.

The chain couples TRBV6-6 to TRBJ2-7, with a possible D match to TRBD1 (6 bases). The germline V and J ends were trimmed by 6 bases and 2 bases, with 14 bases remaining between them. From germline, CDR1 is MNHNY and CDR2 SVGAGI (reference sequence). The CDR3 length is 14 residues. CDR3 DNA: TGTGCCAGCAGAACGACAGGACACACCTACGAGCAGTACTTC. It is translated as CASRTTGHTYEQYF.

This chain uses TRBV18 with TRBJ2-5; D remains unclear. This CDR3 region has 12 residues. Germline-derived CDR1 and CDR2 are KGHSH and LQKENI. Trimming shortened V by 3 bases and J by 5 bases, and 7 bases separated the two germline ends. CDR3 region: CASSPLGETQYF. For the CDR3, the DNA is TGTGCCAGCTCACCGTTAGGGGAGACCCAGTACTTC.

The V and J genes are TRBV27 and TRBJ1-5; TRBD1 might be the D (6 bases). The germline V gene has CDR1 MNHEY and CDR2 SMNVEV (reference sequence). V was clipped by 8 bases and J by 5 bases, with 13 bases between them. This CDR3 is built from 13 residues. CDR3: CASARGEHQPQHF. CDR3 coding DNA: TGTGCCAGCGCTAGGGGGGAGCATCAGCCCCAGCATTTT.

The chain uses TRBV27 and TRBJ2-7; possibly TRBD1 for D (6 bases). V was cut by 7 bases and J by 2 bases, with 21 bases left in between. CDR1 is MNHEY and CDR2 is SMNVEV in the germline V gene (reference sequence). The CDR3 covers 16 residues. The chain's CDR3 is CASTMTGVQKTYEQYF. CDR3 nucleotide sequence: TGTGCCAGCACCATGACAGGAGTTCAAAAGACCTACGAGCAGTACTTC.

A single count supports this clone. V is TRBV7-2 and J is TRBJ2-5; perhaps TRBD1 as D (6 bases). Trimming pared 7 bases from V and 9 bases from J, leaving 24 bases between. The CDR3 is 15 residues long. Germline V gives CDR1 SGHTA, CDR2 FQGNSA. CDR3 residues: CASIPRGGVMGAQYF. The DNA for the CDR3 is TGTGCCAGCATCCCCAGGGGCGGCGTGATGGGGGCCCAGTACTTC.

The chain carries TRBV7-9 and TRBJ2-2; D is ambiguous. Germline values: CDR1 SEHNR, CDR2 FQNEAQ (reference sequence). V gave up 11 bases and J gave up 4 bases, with 11 bases separating them. The CDR3 covers 12 residues. CDR3 in amino acids: CAPQSFTGELFF. For the CDR3, the DNA is TGTGCCCCCCAGAGCTTCACCGGGGAGCTGTTTTTT.

This chain uses TRBV5-1 with TRBJ2-5; tentative D call: TRBD1 (6 bases). The CDR3 extends over 14 amino acids. In germline, CDR1 is SGHRS, CDR2 YFSETQ. Trimming pared 2 bases from V and 2 bases from J, leaving 10 bases between. The CDR3 DNA is TGCGCCAGCAGCTTTGGGGGCTCACAAGAGACCCAGTACTTC. As protein: CASSFGGSQETQYF.